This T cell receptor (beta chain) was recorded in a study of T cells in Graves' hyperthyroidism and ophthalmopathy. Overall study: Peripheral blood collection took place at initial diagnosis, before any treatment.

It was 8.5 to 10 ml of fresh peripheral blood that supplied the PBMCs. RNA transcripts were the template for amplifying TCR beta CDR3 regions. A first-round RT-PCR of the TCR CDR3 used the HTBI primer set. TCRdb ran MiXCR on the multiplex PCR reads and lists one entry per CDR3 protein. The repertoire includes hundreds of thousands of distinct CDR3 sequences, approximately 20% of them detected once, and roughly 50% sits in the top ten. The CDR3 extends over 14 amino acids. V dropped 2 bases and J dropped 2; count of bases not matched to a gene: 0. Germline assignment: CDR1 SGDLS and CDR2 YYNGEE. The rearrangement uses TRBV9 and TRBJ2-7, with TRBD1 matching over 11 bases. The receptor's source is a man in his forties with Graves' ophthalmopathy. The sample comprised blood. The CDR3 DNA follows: TGTGCCAGCAGCGTGGGACAGGGGGCCTACGAGCAGTACTTC. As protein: CASSVGQGAYEQYF.